This is a list of T cell receptor beta chains from one sample in a study of T cells in Graves' hyperthyroidism and ophthalmopathy. TCRdb re-called the multiplex PCR reads with MiXCR, one entry per CDR3 protein. The repertoire holds about 580,000 distinct CDR3 sequences, with approximately 13% as singletons. The sample was blood. These receptors all come from a woman younger than 45 with Graves' hyperthyroidism that later progressed to Graves' ophthalmopathy. The CDR3 runs from the conserved cysteine through the conserved F or W. The order of the fields is J gene, V gene, CDR3 length, D gene, clone size, CDR3 protein, CDR3 DNA. A D gene is named only where the DNA matches it firmly. Not all rows give a size; the values are once, few, many and, for expanded clones, a class.

>TRBJ2-7|TRBV5-5|15|.|many
CASSSHPTGAYEQYF
TGTGCCAGCAGCTCACACCCCACCGGGGCCTACGAGCAGTACTTC
>TRBJ2-7|TRBV3-1|16|.|many
CASSPFLMGTGTEQYF
TGTGCCAGCAGCCCCTTTCTCATGGGCACCGGAACCGAGCAGTACTTC
>TRBJ2-5|TRBV5-1|15|TRBD2|.
CASSLAGGVQETQYF
TGCGCCAGCAGCTTGGCGGGGGGAGTCCAAGAGACCCAGTACTTC
>TRBJ2-5|TRBV6-1|14|.|many
CASRDYGQKETQYF
TGTGCCAGCCGCGATTATGGGCAGAAAGAGACCCAGTACTTC
>TRBJ2-7|TRBV28|14|TRBD2|many
CASLGRGGQNEQYF
TGTGCCAGCCTGGGGAGGGGAGGCCAAAACGAGCAGTACTTC
>TRBJ2-7|TRBV12-3/TRBV12-4|13|.|few
CASSRDNSYEQYF
TGTGCCAGCAGTAGGGACAACTCCTACGAGCAGTACTTC
>TRBJ2-7|TRBV20-1|14|.|.
CSVAAPGPEEEQYF
TGCAGTGTTGCTGCACCGGGTCCTGAGGAAGAGCAGTACTTC
>TRBJ1-1|TRBV18|13|.|many
CANSQSANTEAFF
TGTGCCAACTCACAATCAGCGAACACTGAAGCTTTCTTT
>TRBJ2-7|TRBV6-2/TRBV6-3|14|.|many
CASRPPGPTGEQYF
TGTGCCAGCAGGCCTCCCGGGCCTACAGGCGAGCAGTACTTC
>TRBJ2-5|TRBV11-2|17|TRBD2|.
CASSLVLVAGGQETQYF
TGTGCCAGCAGCTTAGTGTTGGTAGCGGGAGGCCAAGAGACCCAGTACTTC
>TRBJ2-1|TRBV13|14|.|many
CASSSGLVGQRTIF
TGTGCCAGCAGCTCCGGCCTCGTAGGACAGCGGACGATCTTC
>TRBJ2-2|TRBV4-3|13|.|.
CASSQVGAGELFF
TGCGCCAGCAGCCAAGTAGGGGCCGGGGAGCTGTTTTTT
>TRBJ2-7|TRBV6-5|14|TRBD2|few
CASSYSTSAYEQYF
TGTGCCAGCAGTTACTCCACTAGCGCCTACGAGCAGTACTTC
>TRBJ1-2|TRBV2|14|TRBD1|many
CASRSGTGSRGYTF
TGTGCCAGCAGGTCCGGGACAGGGTCGCGGGGCTACACCTTC
>TRBJ2-7|TRBV11-3|14|.|many
CASSFSDAWGEQYF
TGTGCCAGCAGCTTTTCGGACGCGTGGGGCGAGCAGTACTTC
>TRBJ2-2|TRBV7-2|16|TRBD2|.
CASILVAGSGTGELFF
TGTGCCAGCATCTTAGTAGCGGGGTCGGGCACCGGGGAGCTGTTTTTT
>TRBJ2-2|TRBV18|18|TRBD2|.
CASSPRLAGVGDTGELFF
TGTGCCAGCTCACCACGGCTAGCGGGAGTAGGGGACACCGGGGAGCTGTTTTTT
>TRBJ2-7|TRBV6-5|16|.|many
CASSYAGHSSTYEQYF
TGTGCCAGCAGTTACGCCGGCCACAGCAGTACCTACGAGCAGTACTTC
>TRBJ1-2|TRBV29-1|14|TRBD1|many
CSVSRGTGADGYTF
TGCAGCGTTTCCCGCGGGACAGGGGCGGATGGCTACACCTTC
>TRBJ2-3|TRBV5-1|13|.|.
CASSLAARDTQYF
TGCGCCAGCAGCTTGGCGGCGAGAGATACGCAGTATTTT